This is a list of T cell receptor beta chains from one sample in a study of T cells in Graves' hyperthyroidism and ophthalmopathy. TCRdb analysed the multiplex PCR reads with MiXCR anew, one entry per CDR3 protein. The sample records 600,000 to 650,000 distinct CDR3 sequences, more than 20% being singletons. Sample: blood. The receptors originated from a man aged 30 to 45 with Graves' ophthalmopathy. Each CDR3 is given with its conserved first and last residue. The D gene is left open where the match is weak. Clone size is not always given. Where it is, it says once, few, many or a class for expanded clones.

cdr3_nt: TGTGCCAGCAGTTTCGGGCAGGGGGCCGACTATGGCTACACCTTC; cdr3_aa: CASSFGQGADYGYTF; j_call: TRBJ1-2; clone_size: .; d_call: TRBD1; v_call: TRBV12-3/TRBV12-4
cdr3_nt: TGTGCCACCAGCAGAGGGGGCGGGAAGGGGGAGACCCAGTACTTC; cdr3_aa: CATSRGGGKGETQYF; j_call: TRBJ2-5; clone_size: few; d_call: .; v_call: TRBV15
cdr3_nt: TGTGCCATCAGTATTGACAGGGGCCAGCCAGATACGCAGTATTTT; cdr3_aa: CAISIDRGQPDTQYF; j_call: TRBJ2-3; clone_size: .; d_call: TRBD1; v_call: TRBV10-3
cdr3_nt: TGCGCCAGCAGTTACGGCGGACCCGGGGGAGAGACCCAGTACTTC; cdr3_aa: CASSYGGPGGETQYF; j_call: TRBJ2-5; clone_size: few; d_call: .; v_call: TRBV5-1
cdr3_nt: TGTGCCAGCAGCGTAGCTAGCGGGAGGGCCTACGAGCAGTACTTC; cdr3_aa: CASSVASGRAYEQYF; j_call: TRBJ2-7; clone_size: .; d_call: TRBD2; v_call: TRBV9
cdr3_nt: TGTGCCAGCAGAAGGACTAGCGGGAGGGCTATTGAGCAGTTCTTC; cdr3_aa: CASRRTSGRAIEQFF; j_call: TRBJ2-1; clone_size: many; d_call: TRBD2; v_call: TRBV12-3/TRBV12-4
cdr3_nt: TGTGCCATCAGTGAGTCGGGATTTGGCACTGAAGCTTTCTTT; cdr3_aa: CAISESGFGTEAFF; j_call: TRBJ1-1; clone_size: many; d_call: .; v_call: TRBV10-3
cdr3_nt: TGTGCCAGCAGTTTAGGAGGTGATGAGCAGTTCTTC; cdr3_aa: CASSLGGDEQFF; j_call: TRBJ2-1; clone_size: many; d_call: .; v_call: TRBV12-3/TRBV12-4
cdr3_nt: TGTGCCAGCAGTTTTAGGGACAGGGCGGATGGCTACACCTTC; cdr3_aa: CASSFRDRADGYTF; j_call: TRBJ1-2; clone_size: few; d_call: TRBD1; v_call: TRBV12-3/TRBV12-4
cdr3_nt: TGCGCCAGCCAGGGGCGTAGCTCCTACAATGAGCAGTTCTTC; cdr3_aa: CASQGRSSYNEQFF; j_call: TRBJ2-1; clone_size: few; d_call: .; v_call: TRBV5-1
cdr3_nt: TGCAGCGTGGAAGGGGATTCCTCCCCCTACGAGCAGTACTTC; cdr3_aa: CSVEGDSSPYEQYF; j_call: TRBJ2-7; clone_size: few; d_call: .; v_call: TRBV29-1
cdr3_nt: TGCAGTGCTAGAATTCCTGGGAGGGACTCCTACGAGCAGTACTTC; cdr3_aa: CSARIPGRDSYEQYF; j_call: TRBJ2-7; clone_size: .; d_call: TRBD2; v_call: TRBV20-1
cdr3_nt: TGTGCCAGTAGTATAGTCGGGACTTCGCGCACAGATACGCAGTATTTT; cdr3_aa: CASSIVGTSRTDTQYF; j_call: TRBJ2-3; clone_size: .; d_call: .; v_call: TRBV19
cdr3_nt: TGTGCCAGCAGCTTAGAACGCCGGAATAATTCACCCCTCCACTTT; cdr3_aa: CASSLERRNNSPLHF; j_call: TRBJ1-6; clone_size: .; d_call: .; v_call: TRBV11-2
cdr3_nt: TGTGCCAGCAGTCCCAGTTCTTGGGGTAGCGGGAGAGTTGGCACCGGGGAGCTGTTTTTT; cdr3_aa: CASSPSSWGSGRVGTGELFF; j_call: TRBJ2-2; clone_size: few; d_call: TRBD2; v_call: TRBV27
cdr3_nt: TGTGCCAGCAGTTCACGGTACACTCCCTACGAGCAGTACTTC; cdr3_aa: CASSSRYTPYEQYF; j_call: TRBJ2-7; clone_size: many; d_call: .; v_call: TRBV28
cdr3_nt: TGTGCCAGCAGTCCTCTAGCGGGAGGGCAATCCGGGGAGCTGTTTTTT; cdr3_aa: CASSPLAGGQSGELFF; j_call: TRBJ2-2; clone_size: few; d_call: TRBD2; v_call: TRBV28
cdr3_nt: TGTGCCAGCAGTCTCATGGACACTACCTACGAGCAGTACTTC; cdr3_aa: CASSLMDTTYEQYF; j_call: TRBJ2-7; clone_size: many; d_call: .; v_call: TRBV6-1
cdr3_nt: TGTGCCACCGACCCGGGACAGGGGGCCTCAGATACGCAGTATTTT; cdr3_aa: CATDPGQGASDTQYF; j_call: TRBJ2-3; clone_size: many; d_call: TRBD1; v_call: TRBV28
cdr3_nt: TGCGCCAGCAAGCAGACGGATGAAAAACTGTTTTTT; cdr3_aa: CASKQTDEKLFF; j_call: TRBJ1-4; clone_size: many; d_call: .; v_call: TRBV10-2
cdr3_nt: TGTGCCAGCAGCGCGACGACTAGCGGGGCGTACAATGAGCAGTTCTTC; cdr3_aa: CASSATTSGAYNEQFF; j_call: TRBJ2-1; clone_size: many; d_call: TRBD2; v_call: TRBV9
cdr3_nt: TGTGCCAGCAGCGTAGTTGAAAACGAACGGGGAGCCAATGAGCAGTTCTTC; cdr3_aa: CASSVVENERGANEQFF; j_call: TRBJ2-1; clone_size: .; d_call: .; v_call: TRBV9
cdr3_nt: TGCGCCAGCAGCCCCCGTGATACCTACGAGCAGTACTTC; cdr3_aa: CASSPRDTYEQYF; j_call: TRBJ2-7; clone_size: many; d_call: .; v_call: TRBV5-1
cdr3_nt: TGCGCCAGCAGCCAAGGCCCCGGTGTTAGCTACAATGAGCAGTTCTTC; cdr3_aa: CASSQGPGVSYNEQFF; j_call: TRBJ2-1; clone_size: .; d_call: .; v_call: TRBV4-1
cdr3_nt: TGCAGTGCTACGACGACTCTCGGCGATGAGCAGTTCTTC; cdr3_aa: CSATTTLGDEQFF; j_call: TRBJ2-1; clone_size: many; d_call: .; v_call: TRBV20-1